The entry below gives a single TCR beta chain sequence along with its context. Its target is unknown. Employing constant-segment primers, 5'RACE generated TCR alpha and TCR beta cDNA libraries bearing sample barcodes and UMIs. Via MiXCR, TCRdb re-called the 5' RACE reads, giving one row per CDR3 protein. The table includes 300,000 to 400,000 distinct CDR3 sequences, around 28% detected once. CDR3 length equals 15 residues. CDR1 and CDR2 (germline): SGDLS, YYNGEE. The V gene lost 0 bases and the J gene lost 8 bases, with 14 bases spanning the gap. The sample originates from a study of T-cell memory formation after mild COVID-19. For the study at large: Largely, TCR clusters stayed within a single donor. Findings of the study overall: CD8+ contracting clones occupied EMRA, while CD4+ ones occupied mainly CM and EM. Later expanders leaned toward CD4+, whereas clones contracting from day 15 to 85 were balanced CD4/CD8.

The sample taken for sequencing was PBMCs or a T cell subset sorted from them (not recorded which). This clonotype was obtained from an adult woman who had mild COVID-19 (a few samples of this study predate the infection). Cell type and time point are not known. V usage is TRBV9 and J usage is TRBJ1-4; D is unresolved. CDR3 bases: TGTGCCAGCAGCGTAGTCGGCGGGAAAGGAGAAAAACTGTTTTTT. Its protein is CASSVVGGKGEKLFF.